Listed below are T cell receptor beta chains from one sample, sequenced in a study of cytomegalovirus exposure and HLA in healthy donors. Sequencing was performed with immunoSEQ multiplex PCR; in TCRdb, only in-frame clones are kept and a portion is missing. This sample carries roughly 130,000 clones, roughly two thirds of them seen once, and the ten largest clones take 1.5% to 2%. Source material: PBMCs. These receptors originate from a young man in good health and CMV-seropositive. Both conserved end residues are part of each CDR3. The D gene is left open where the match is weak. Rows may omit the clone size; those that give it use once, few, many or a size class.

d_gene: TRBD1
j_gene: TRBJ2-3
abundance: -
v_gene: TRBV5-4
CDR3aa: CASSPTTGKDTQYF
CDR3nt: TGTGCCAGCAGCCCAACGACAGGGAAGGATACGCAGTATTTT

d_gene: -
j_gene: TRBJ1-1
abundance: -
v_gene: TRBV7-6
CDR3aa: CASSNQGAEAFF
CDR3nt: TGTGCCAGCAGTAATCAGGGTGCTGAAGCTTTCTTT

d_gene: -
j_gene: TRBJ2-1
abundance: few
v_gene: TRBV5-1
CDR3aa: CASSLAIYAGGLGNEQFF
CDR3nt: TGCGCCAGCAGCTTGGCCATTTATGCGGGCGGGCTTGGTAATGAGCAGTTCTTC

d_gene: TRBD2
j_gene: TRBJ2-3
abundance: -
v_gene: TRBV10-3
CDR3aa: CAISESKGLAGVGDTQYF
CDR3nt: TGTGCCATCAGTGAGTCGAAGGGACTAGCGGGAGTGGGAGATACGCAGTATTTT

d_gene: -
j_gene: TRBJ2-2
abundance: -
v_gene: TRBV11-3
CDR3aa: CASSLTGGTGELFF
CDR3nt: TGTGCCAGCAGCTTAACCGGAGGCACCGGGGAGCTGTTTTTT

d_gene: -
j_gene: TRBJ2-1
abundance: -
v_gene: TRBV10-1
CDR3aa: CASSEGWRYGYNEQFF
CDR3nt: TGCGCCAGCAGTGAGGGCTGGCGGTATGGCTACAATGAGCAGTTCTTC

d_gene: -
j_gene: TRBJ2-5
abundance: -
v_gene: TRBV11-3
CDR3aa: CASSTGTQYF
CDR3nt: TGTGCCAGCAGCACCGGTACCCAGTACTTC

d_gene: -
j_gene: TRBJ2-7
abundance: -
v_gene: TRBV4-3
CDR3aa: CASSQIGGPAYEQYF
CDR3nt: TGCGCCAGCAGCCAAATAGGCGGGCCCGCCTACGAGCAGTACTTC

d_gene: TRBD1
j_gene: TRBJ1-4
abundance: few
v_gene: TRBV6-5
CDR3aa: CASSYDRDNEKLFF
CDR3nt: TGTGCCAGCAGTTACGACAGGGACAATGAAAAACTGTTTTTT

d_gene: -
j_gene: TRBJ1-1
abundance: -
v_gene: TRBV7-9
CDR3aa: CASSLASSGTEAFF
CDR3nt: TGTGCCAGCAGCTTAGCCTCGTCGGGCACTGAAGCTTTCTTT

d_gene: -
j_gene: TRBJ1-3
abundance: once
v_gene: TRBV6-6
CDR3aa: CASSYAGADPGNTIYF
CDR3nt: TGTGCCAGCAGTTACGCGGGGGCAGATCCTGGAAACACCATATATTTT

d_gene: -
j_gene: TRBJ2-3
abundance: -
v_gene: TRBV1
CDR3aa: CTSSQERILAGGPSVTDTQYF
CDR3nt: TGCACCAGCAGCCAAGAACGCATACTAGCGGGAGGGCCAAGCGTCACAGATACGCAGTATTTT

d_gene: TRBD1
j_gene: TRBJ1-3
abundance: few
v_gene: TRBV6-1
CDR3aa: CATQGGTDSGNTIYF
CDR3nt: TGTGCCACCCAGGGTGGGACAGATTCTGGAAACACCATATATTTT

d_gene: -
j_gene: TRBJ2-1
abundance: -
v_gene: TRBV10-3
CDR3aa: CAIKVAVDNEQFF
CDR3nt: TGTGCCATCAAGGTAGCGGTAGACAATGAGCAGTTCTTC

d_gene: -
j_gene: TRBJ1-1
abundance: -
v_gene: TRBV7-2
CDR3aa: CASSSGGRGTEAFF
CDR3nt: TGTGCCAGCAGCTCCGGGGGGCGCGGGACTGAAGCTTTCTTT

d_gene: TRBD1
j_gene: TRBJ2-5
abundance: -
v_gene: TRBV5-1
CDR3aa: CASSLVGTGEETQYF
CDR3nt: TGCGCCAGCAGCTTGGTCGGGACAGGGGAGGAGACCCAGTACTTC

d_gene: -
j_gene: TRBJ1-2
abundance: -
v_gene: TRBV5-1
CDR3aa: CASSSGVYLDYGYTF
CDR3nt: TGCGCCAGCTCCAGCGGGGTATATCTGGACTATGGCTACACCTTC

d_gene: TRBD2
j_gene: TRBJ2-3
abundance: few
v_gene: TRBV7-9
CDR3aa: CASSSGLAGSTDTQYF
CDR3nt: TGTGCCAGCAGCTCTGGACTAGCGGGAAGCACAGATACGCAGTATTTT

d_gene: -
j_gene: TRBJ1-2
abundance: -
v_gene: TRBV5-5
CDR3aa: CASSHPVALYGYTF
CDR3nt: TGTGCCAGCAGCCACCCCGTGGCCTTATATGGCTACACCTTC

d_gene: TRBD2
j_gene: TRBJ2-5
abundance: -
v_gene: TRBV27
CDR3aa: CASSLWAGGVETQYF
CDR3nt: TGTGCCAGCAGTTTATGGGCGGGAGGGGTGGAGACCCAGTACTTC

d_gene: -
j_gene: TRBJ2-2
abundance: -
v_gene: TRBV6-6
CDR3aa: CASSYMEGTGELFF
CDR3nt: TGTGCCAGCAGTTACATGGAGGGGACCGGGGAGCTGTTTTTT

d_gene: -
j_gene: TRBJ1-4
abundance: -
v_gene: TRBV10-3
CDR3aa: CAIKGQGEKLFF
CDR3nt: TGTGCCATCAAAGGGCAGGGAGAAAAACTGTTTTTT

d_gene: TRBD1
j_gene: TRBJ1-1
abundance: -
v_gene: TRBV5-1
CDR3aa: CASSSPDRRSEAFF
CDR3nt: TGCGCCAGCAGCTCCCCGGACAGGCGCTCTGAAGCTTTCTTT